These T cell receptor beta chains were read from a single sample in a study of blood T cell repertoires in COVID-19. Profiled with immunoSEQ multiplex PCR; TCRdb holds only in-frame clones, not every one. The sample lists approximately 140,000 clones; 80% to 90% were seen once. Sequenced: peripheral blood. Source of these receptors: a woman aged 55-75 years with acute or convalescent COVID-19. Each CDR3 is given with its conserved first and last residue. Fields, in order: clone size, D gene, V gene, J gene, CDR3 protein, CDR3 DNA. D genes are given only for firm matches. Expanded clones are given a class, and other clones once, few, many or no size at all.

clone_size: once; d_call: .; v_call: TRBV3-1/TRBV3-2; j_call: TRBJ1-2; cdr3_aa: CASSYQGGTEGYTF; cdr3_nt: TGTGCCAGCAGCTATCAGGGAGGTACTGAGGGCTACACCTTC
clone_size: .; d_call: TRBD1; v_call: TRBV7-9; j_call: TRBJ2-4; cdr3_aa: CASSRTPGQRDIQYF; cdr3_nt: TGTGCCAGCAGCCGCACCCCGGGACAGAGGGACATTCAGTACTTC
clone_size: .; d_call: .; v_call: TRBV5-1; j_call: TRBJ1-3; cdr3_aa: CASSQPTGTGNTIYF; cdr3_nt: TGCGCCAGCAGCCAACCCACAGGGACGGGAAACACCATATATTTT
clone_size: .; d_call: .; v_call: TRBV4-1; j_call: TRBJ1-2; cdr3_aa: CASSRLSDSGYTF; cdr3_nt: TGCGCCAGCAGCCGCCTCAGCGACAGTGGCTACACCTTC
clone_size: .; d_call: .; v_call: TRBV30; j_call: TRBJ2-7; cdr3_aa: CAWRGAEGRGQYF; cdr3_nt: TGTGCCTGGCGGGGCGCCGAAGGCAGGGGGCAGTACTTC
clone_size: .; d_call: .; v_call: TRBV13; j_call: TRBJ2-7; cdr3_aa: CASSLGGGADSSYEQYF; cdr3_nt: TGTGCCAGCAGCTTAGGAGGAGGAGCGGATTCCTCCTACGAGCAGTACTTC
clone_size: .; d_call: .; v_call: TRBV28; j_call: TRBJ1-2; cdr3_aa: CASSLHGQGLGYGYTF; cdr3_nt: TGTGCCAGCAGTTTACACGGTCAGGGGTTGGGCTATGGCTACACCTTC
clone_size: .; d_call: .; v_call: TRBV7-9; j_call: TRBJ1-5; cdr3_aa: CASSLLGGDQPQHF; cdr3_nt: TGTGCCAGCAGCCTTTTAGGGGGGGATCAGCCCCAGCATTTT
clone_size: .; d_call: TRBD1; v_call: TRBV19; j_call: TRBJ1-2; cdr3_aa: CASTSGQGGYTF; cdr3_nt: TGTGCCAGTACTTCTGGACAGGGTGGCTACACCTTC
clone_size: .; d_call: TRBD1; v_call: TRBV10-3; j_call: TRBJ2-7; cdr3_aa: CAISESTGGIHEQYF; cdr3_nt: TGTGCCATCAGTGAGTCGACAGGGGGAATTCACGAGCAGTACTTC
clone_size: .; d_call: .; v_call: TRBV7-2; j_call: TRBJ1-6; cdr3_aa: CASSMGGTAFNSPLHF; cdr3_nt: TGTGCCAGCAGCATGGGGGGGACCGCCTTTAATTCACCCCTCCACTTT
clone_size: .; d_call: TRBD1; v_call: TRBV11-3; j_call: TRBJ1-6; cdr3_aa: CASSSDRVDSPLHF; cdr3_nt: TGTGCCAGCAGCTCCGACAGGGTCGATTCACCCCTCCACTTT
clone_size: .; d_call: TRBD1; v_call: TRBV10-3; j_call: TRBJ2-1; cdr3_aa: CAISLRGLTNNEQFF; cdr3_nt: TGTGCCATCAGCCTCAGGGGGTTAACCAACAATGAGCAGTTCTTC
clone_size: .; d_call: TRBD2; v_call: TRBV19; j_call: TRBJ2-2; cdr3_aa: CASSRFRPAGATNTGELFF; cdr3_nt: TGTGCCAGTAGTCGGTTCCGTCCAGCGGGGGCTACGAACACCGGGGAGCTGTTTTTT
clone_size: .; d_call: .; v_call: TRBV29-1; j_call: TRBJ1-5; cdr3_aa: CSVADGDQPQHF; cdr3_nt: TGCAGCGTTGCTGACGGGGATCAGCCCCAGCATTTT
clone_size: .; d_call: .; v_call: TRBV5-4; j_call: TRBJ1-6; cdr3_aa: CASSLDAGYNSPLHF; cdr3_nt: TGTGCCAGCAGCTTGGACGCGGGGTATAATTCACCCCTCCACTTT
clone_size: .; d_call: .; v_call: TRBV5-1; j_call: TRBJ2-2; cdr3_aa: CASSLSDRTNTGELFF; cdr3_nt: TGCGCCAGCAGCTTGTCCGACAGAACCAACACCGGGGAGCTGTTTTTT
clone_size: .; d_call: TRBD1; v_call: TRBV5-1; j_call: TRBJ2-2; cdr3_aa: CASSLALQGAWRTGELFF; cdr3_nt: TGCGCCAGCAGCTTGGCCTTACAGGGGGCTTGGAGGACCGGGGAGCTGTTTTTT